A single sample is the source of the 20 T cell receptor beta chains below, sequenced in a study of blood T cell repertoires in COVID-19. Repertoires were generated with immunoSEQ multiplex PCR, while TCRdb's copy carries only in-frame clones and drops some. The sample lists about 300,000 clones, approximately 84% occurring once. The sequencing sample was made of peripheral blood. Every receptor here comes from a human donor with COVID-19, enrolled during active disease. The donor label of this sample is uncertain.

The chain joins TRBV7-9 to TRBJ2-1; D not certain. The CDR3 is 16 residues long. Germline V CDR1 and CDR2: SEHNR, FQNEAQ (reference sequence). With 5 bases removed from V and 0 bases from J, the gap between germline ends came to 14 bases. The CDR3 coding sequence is TGTGCCAGCAGCGTATCAGTCTACAGCTCCTACAATGAGCAGTTCTTC. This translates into CASSVSVYSSYNEQFF. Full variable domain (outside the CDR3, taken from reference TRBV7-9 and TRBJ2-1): DTGVSQNPRHKITKRGQNVTFRCDPISEHNRLYWYRQTLGQGPEFLTYFQNEAQLEKSRLLSDRFSAERPKGSFSTLEIQRTEQGDSAMYLCASSVSVYSSYNEQFFGPGTRLTVL.

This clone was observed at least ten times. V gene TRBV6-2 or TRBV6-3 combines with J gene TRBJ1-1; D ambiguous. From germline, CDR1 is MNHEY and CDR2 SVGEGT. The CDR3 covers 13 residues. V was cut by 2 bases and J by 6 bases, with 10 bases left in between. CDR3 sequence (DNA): TGTGCCAGCAGTTACCGGGTTGACGCTGAAGCTTTCTTT. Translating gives CASSYRVDAEAFF.

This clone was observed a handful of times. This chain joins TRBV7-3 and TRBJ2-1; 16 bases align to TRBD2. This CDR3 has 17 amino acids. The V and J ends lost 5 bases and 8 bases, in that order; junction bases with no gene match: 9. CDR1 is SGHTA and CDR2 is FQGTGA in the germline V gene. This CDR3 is CASSPGTSGRARDEQFF. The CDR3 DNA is TGTGCCAGCAGCCCTGGGACTAGCGGGAGGGCCCGGGATGAGCAGTTCTTC.

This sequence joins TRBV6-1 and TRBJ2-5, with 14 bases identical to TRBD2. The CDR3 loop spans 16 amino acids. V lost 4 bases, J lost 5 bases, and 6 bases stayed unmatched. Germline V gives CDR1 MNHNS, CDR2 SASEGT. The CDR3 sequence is CASSAPGTSGSETQYF. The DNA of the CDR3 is TGTGCCAGCAGTGCCCCCGGGACTAGCGGGAGTGAGACCCAGTACTTC.

As DNA, the CDR3 is TGCGCCAGCAGCTTGGACATTTTGGGACAGGGCCGTACCTACGAGCAGTACTTC. This codes for CASSLDILGQGRTYEQYF. This chain connects TRBV5-1 to TRBJ2-7; 9 bases map to TRBD1. With 0 bases clipped from V and 2 bases from J, the junction kept 12 bases outside the gene matches. CDR3 length: 18 amino acids. The germline V gene encodes CDR1 SGHRS and CDR2 YFSETQ.

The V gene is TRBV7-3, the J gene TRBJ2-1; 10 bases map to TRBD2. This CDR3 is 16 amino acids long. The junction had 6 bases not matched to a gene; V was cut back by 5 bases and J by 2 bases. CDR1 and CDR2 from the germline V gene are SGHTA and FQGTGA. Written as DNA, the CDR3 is TGTGCCAGCAGCCAATCCAGCGGGAGGGCCTACAATGAGCAGTTCTTC. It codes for CASSQSSGRAYNEQFF.

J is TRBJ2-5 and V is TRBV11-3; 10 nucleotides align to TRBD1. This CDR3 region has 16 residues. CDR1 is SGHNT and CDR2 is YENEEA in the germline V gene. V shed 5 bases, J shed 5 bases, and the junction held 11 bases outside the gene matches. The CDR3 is CASSQTRTGGLETQYF. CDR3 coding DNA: TGTGCCAGCAGCCAAACGCGGACAGGGGGTTTGGAGACCCAGTACTTC.

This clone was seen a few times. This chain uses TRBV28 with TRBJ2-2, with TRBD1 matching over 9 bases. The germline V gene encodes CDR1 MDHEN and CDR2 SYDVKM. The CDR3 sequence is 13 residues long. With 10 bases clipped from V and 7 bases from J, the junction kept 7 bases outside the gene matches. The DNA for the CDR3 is TGTGCCACCAACAGGGGGCAGAGCGGGGAGCTGTTTTTT. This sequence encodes CATNRGQSGELFF.

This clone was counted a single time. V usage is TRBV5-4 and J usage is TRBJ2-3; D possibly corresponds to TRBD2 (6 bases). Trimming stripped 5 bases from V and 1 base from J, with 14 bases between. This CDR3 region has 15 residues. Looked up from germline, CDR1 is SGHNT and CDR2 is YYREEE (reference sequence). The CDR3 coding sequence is TGTGCCAGCAGTGGAGGGAGCGGTCGCACAGATACGCAGTATTTT. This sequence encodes CASSGGSGRTDTQYF.

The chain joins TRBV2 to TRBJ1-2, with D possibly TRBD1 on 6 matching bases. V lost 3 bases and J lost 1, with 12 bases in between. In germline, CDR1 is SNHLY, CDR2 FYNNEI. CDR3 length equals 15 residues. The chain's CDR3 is CASSEMTGYNYGYTF. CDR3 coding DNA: TGTGCCAGCAGTGAGATGACAGGTTATAACTATGGCTACACCTTC. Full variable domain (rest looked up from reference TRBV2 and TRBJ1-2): EPEVTQTPSHQVTQMGQEVILRCVPISNHLYFYWYRQILGQKVEFLVSFYNNEISEKSEIFDDQFSVERPDGSNFTLKIRSTKLEDSAMYFCASSEMTGYNYGYTFGSGTRLTVV.

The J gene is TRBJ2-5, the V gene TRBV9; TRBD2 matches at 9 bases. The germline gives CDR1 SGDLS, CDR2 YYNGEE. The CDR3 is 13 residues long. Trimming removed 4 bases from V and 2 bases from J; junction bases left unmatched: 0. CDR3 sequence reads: CASSTSGQETQYF. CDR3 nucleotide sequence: TGTGCCAGCAGCACTAGCGGGCAAGAGACCCAGTACTTC. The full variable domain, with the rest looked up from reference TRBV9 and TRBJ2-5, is DSGVTQTPKHLITATGQRVTLRCSPRSGDLSVYWYQQSLDQGLQFLIQYYNGEERAKGNILERFSAQQFPDLHSELNLSSLELGDSALYFCASSTSGQETQYFGPGTRLLVL.

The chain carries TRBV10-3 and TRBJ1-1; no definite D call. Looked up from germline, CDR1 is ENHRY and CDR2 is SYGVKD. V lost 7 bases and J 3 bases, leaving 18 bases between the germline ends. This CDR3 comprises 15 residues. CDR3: CAITADFQTHTEAFF. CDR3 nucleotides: TGTGCCATCACCGCCGATTTCCAGACTCACACTGAAGCTTTCTTT.

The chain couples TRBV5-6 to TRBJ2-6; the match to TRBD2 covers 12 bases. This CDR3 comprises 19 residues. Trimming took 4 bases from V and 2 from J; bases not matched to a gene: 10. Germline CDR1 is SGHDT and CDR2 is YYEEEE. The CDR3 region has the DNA TGTGCCAGCAGCCCGAGGGGACTAGCGGGCGTTCCTGGGGCCAACGTCCTGACTTTC. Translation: CASSPRGLAGVPGANVLTF. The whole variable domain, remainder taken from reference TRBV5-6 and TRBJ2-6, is DAGVTQSPTHLIKTRGQQVTLRCSPKSGHDTVSWYQQALGQGPQFIFQYYEEEERQRGNFPDRFSGHQFPNYSSELNVNALLLGDSALYLCASSPRGLAGVPGANVLTFGAGSRLTVL.

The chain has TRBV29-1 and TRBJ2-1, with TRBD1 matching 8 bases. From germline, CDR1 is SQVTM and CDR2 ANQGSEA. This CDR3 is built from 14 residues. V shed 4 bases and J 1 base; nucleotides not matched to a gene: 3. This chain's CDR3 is CSVAGQESYNEQFF. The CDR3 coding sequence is TGCAGCGTTGCGGGACAGGAGTCCTACAATGAGCAGTTCTTC.

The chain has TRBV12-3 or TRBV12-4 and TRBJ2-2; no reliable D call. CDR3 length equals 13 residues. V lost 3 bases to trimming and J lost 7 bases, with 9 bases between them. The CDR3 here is CASSFGFGGELFF. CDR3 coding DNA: TGTGCCAGCAGTTTTGGCTTTGGCGGGGAGCTGTTTTTT.

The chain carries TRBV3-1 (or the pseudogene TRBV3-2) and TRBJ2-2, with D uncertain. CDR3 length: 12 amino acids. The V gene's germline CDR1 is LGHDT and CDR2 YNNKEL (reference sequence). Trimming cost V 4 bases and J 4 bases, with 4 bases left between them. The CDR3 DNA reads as TGTGCCAGCAGCCTATTCACCGGGGAGCTGTTTTTT. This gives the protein CASSLFTGELFF.

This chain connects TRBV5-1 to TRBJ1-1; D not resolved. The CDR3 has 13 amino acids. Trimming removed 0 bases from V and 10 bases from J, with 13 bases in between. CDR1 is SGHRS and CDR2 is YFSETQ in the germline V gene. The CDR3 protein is CASSLGGSLGAFF. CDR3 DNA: TGCGCCAGCAGCTTGGGAGGGAGTCTTGGAGCTTTCTTT. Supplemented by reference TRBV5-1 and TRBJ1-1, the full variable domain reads KAGVTQTPRYLIKTRGQQVTLSCSPISGHRSVSWYQQTPGQGLQFLFEYFSETQRNKGNFPGRFSGRQFSNSRSEMNVSTLELGDSALYLCASSLGGSLGAFFGQGTRLTVV.

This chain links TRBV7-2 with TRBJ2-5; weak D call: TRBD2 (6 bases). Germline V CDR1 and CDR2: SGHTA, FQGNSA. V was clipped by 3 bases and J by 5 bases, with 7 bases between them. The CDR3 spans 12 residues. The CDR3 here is CASSFGGETQYF. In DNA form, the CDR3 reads TGTGCCAGCAGCTTTGGGGGGGAGACCCAGTACTTC.

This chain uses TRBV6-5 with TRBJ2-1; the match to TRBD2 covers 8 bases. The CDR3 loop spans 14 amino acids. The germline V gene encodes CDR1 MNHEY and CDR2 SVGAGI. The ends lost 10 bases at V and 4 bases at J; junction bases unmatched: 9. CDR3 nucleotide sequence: TGTGCCACTCAGCGGGGGAATCTGTACAATGAGCAGTTCTTC. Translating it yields CATQRGNLYNEQFF.

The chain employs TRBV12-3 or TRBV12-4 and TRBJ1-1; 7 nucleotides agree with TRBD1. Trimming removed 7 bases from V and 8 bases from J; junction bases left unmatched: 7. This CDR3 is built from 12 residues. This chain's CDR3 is CASTRQGEEAFF. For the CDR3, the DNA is TGTGCCAGCACCAGACAGGGAGAGGAAGCTTTCTTT.